This record concerns one T cell receptor beta chain sequence. Its matching antigen is unknown. This sample stems from a study of cytomegalovirus exposure and HLA in healthy donors. The study, taken as a whole, reports: The study labeled fewer than 200 TCR beta chains cytomegalovirus-associated. A later analysis found most CMV-associated TCR beta chains apparently HLA-restricted. There was a cluster of highly shared sequence variants that was likely a sequencing artifact.

This CDR3 is 15 amino acids long. Trimming took off 4 bases at V and 6 bases at J, with 19 bases between the two ends. CDR1 and CDR2 from the germline V gene are SGDLS and YYNGEE. Amplification used 60 Vbeta primers and 13 Jbeta primers. The assay was immunoSEQ multiplex PCR, and TCRdb's table has in-frame clones only and misses some. There are tens of thousands of clones in the sample; approximately 80% occur only once, and roughly 3.8% lies in the top ten. The sequencing input was PBMCs. This chain links TRBV9 with TRBJ1-2, with a weak D call TRBD1 (6 bases). This TCR derives from a man aged 45-65 years in good health and CMV-seronegative. CDR3 amino acids: CASSLRDTGYHGYTF. The CDR3 DNA follows: TGTGCCAGCAGCCTCCGGGACACGGGATATCATGGCTACACCTTC.